This T cell receptor (beta chain) was recovered during a study of blood T cell repertoires in COVID-19. Study-wide context: COVID-19 samples from acute and convalescent phases originated in the United States, Italy and Spain. PBMCs, B-cell-depleted T cells, or T cells were the source of the cDNA or gDNA that made up the material.

Original processing notes: Researchers report that nucleated cell counts were estimated from reference gene primer amplification. Assay used: immunoSEQ multiplex PCR; TCRdb lists only in-frame clones, some missing. V and J calls and clone size are those listed in that table; D and trimming were worked out from the DNA. The data show around 190,000 clones, with around nine tenths seen just once and roughly a sixth held by the top ten. Germline trimming cut 5 bases from V and 1 base from J; bases unmatched to any gene: 7. Germline V gene lookup returns CDR1 SGHNT and CDR2 YYREEE (reference sequence). This CDR3 is built from 15 residues. Seattle's enrolled individuals joined amid active infection and were then monitored longitudinally.

The gene calls are TRBV5-4 and TRBJ2-5, with TRBD2 matching 8 bases. The specimen sequenced was peripheral blood. The sequence was collected from a middle-aged man with COVID-19, enrolled during active disease. The CDR3 DNA reads TGTGCCAGCAGAATCGAAAGCGGGAGCCAAGAGACCCAGTACTTC. It encodes CASRIESGSQETQYF.